This T cell receptor beta chain was found in a study of high-grade serous ovarian cancer treatment subgroups. As for the study in general: Samples averaged about 15,000 reads and several thousand unique TCR beta rearrangements.

Study-level results: The analyses considered CDR3 and ignored CDR1 and CDR2. Same-patient tumor repertoires overlapped at about 0.095 to 0.79; different patients barely overlapped. Clonal relatedness tracked neoantigen level, and by trend copy number and mutation load.

Comment on this clone: Its antigen is not known.

TCRdb keeps only in-frame clones here, not all; method: immunoSEQ multiplex PCR. Of 7,000 to 8,000 clones listed, 72% were seen once; the top ten hold around 6%. The tumor samples were collected prior to definitive surgery or chemotherapy. The specimen sequenced was tumor tissue. The TCR sequence derives from a human donor with high-grade serous ovarian cancer.

CDR3 in amino acids: CASSEVRRWTEPNEQYF. CDR3 nucleotide sequence: TGTGCCAGCAGCGAAGTTCGACGTTGGACGGAGCCTAACGAGCAGTACTTC. This chain links TRBV7-3 with TRBJ2-7, with no clear D. The CDR3 loop spans 17 amino acids. The V gene lost 5 bases and the J gene lost 5 bases, with 25 bases spanning the gap. CDR1 is SGHTA, CDR2 FQGTGA, per germline.